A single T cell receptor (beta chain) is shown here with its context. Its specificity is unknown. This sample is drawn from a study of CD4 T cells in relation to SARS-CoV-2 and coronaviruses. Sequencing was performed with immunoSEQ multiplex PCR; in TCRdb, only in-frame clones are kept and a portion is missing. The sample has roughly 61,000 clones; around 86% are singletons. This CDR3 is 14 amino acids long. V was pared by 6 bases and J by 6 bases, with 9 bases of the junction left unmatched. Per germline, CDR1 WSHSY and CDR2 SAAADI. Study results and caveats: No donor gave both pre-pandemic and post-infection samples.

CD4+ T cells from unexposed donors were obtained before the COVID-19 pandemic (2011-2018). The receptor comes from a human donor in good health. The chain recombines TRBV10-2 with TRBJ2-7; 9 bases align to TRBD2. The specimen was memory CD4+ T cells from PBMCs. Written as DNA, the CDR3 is TGCGCCAGCAGGGAAATTAGCGGGAGAGGCGAGCAGTACTTC. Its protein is CASREISGRGEQYF.